This TCR beta chain originates from a study of T cells after yellow fever vaccination. TCRdb reprocessed the 5' RACE reads with MiXCR, giving one entry per CDR3 protein. The sample gives some 600,000 distinct CDR3 sequences, approximately 13% of which show up once; about 15% is in the top ten. V was pared by 6 bases and J by 0 bases, with 8 bases of the junction left unmatched. Germline CDR1 reads SGHTA; CDR2 reads FQGNSA. The CDR3 extends over 17 amino acids. The TCR sequence derives from a man aged 30-40 years who received the YFV17D yellow fever vaccine. The chain links TRBV7-2 to TRBJ2-2, with 9 bases aligning to TRBD1. The starting material was PBMCs, obtained on the day of the yellow fever booster vaccination. As DNA, the CDR3 is TGTGCCAGCAGGACCGGGACAGGGAAACCGAACACCGGGGAGCTGTTTTTT. Translating gives CASRTGTGKPNTGELFF. The full variable domain, completed using reference TRBV7-2 and TRBJ2-2, is GAGVSQSPSNKVTEKGKDVELRCDPISGHTALYWYRQSLGQGLEFLIYFQGNSAPDKSGLPSDRFSAERTGGSVSTLTIQRTQQEDSAVYLCASRTGTGKPNTGELFFGEGSRLTVL.